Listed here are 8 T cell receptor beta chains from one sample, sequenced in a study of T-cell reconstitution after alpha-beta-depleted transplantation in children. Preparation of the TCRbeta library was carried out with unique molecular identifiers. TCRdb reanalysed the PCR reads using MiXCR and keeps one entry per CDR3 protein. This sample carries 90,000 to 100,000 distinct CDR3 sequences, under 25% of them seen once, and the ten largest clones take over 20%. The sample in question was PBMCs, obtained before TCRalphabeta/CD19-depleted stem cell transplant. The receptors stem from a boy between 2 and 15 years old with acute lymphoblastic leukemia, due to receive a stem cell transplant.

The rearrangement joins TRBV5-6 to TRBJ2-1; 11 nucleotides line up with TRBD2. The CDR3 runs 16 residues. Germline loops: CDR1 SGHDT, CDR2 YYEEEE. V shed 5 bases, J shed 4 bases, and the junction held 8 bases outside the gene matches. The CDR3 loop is CASRAGTSGAYNEQFF. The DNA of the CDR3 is TGTGCCAGCAGAGCAGGGACTAGCGGAGCTTACAATGAGCAGTTCTTC.

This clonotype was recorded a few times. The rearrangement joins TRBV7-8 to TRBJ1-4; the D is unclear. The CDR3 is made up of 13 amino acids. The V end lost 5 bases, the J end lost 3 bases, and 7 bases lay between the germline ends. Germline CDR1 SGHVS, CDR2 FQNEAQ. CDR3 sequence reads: CASSPPSNEKLFF. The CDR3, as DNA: TGTGCCAGCAGCCCCCCCTCTAATGAAAAACTGTTTTTT.

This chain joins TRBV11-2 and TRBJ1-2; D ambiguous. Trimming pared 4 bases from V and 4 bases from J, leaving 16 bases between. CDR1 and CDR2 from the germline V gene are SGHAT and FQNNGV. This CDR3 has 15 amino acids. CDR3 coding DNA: TGTGCCAGCAGCTACACCTCGACTGGGGTCTATGGCTACACCTTC. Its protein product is CASSYTSTGVYGYTF.

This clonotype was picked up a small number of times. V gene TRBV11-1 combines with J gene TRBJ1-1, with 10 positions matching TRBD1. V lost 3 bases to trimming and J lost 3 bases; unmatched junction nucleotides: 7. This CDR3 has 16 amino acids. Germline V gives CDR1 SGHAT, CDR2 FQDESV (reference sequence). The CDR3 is CASSLTGGRLDTEAFF. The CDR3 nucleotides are TGTGCCAGCAGCTTGACAGGGGGCCGTCTTGACACTGAAGCTTTCTTT.

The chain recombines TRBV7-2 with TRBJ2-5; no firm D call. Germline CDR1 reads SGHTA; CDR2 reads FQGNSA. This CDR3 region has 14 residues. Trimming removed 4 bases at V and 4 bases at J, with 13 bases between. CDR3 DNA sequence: TGTGCCAGCAGCTCAATGCGGACGTCAGAGACCCAGTACTTC. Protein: CASSSMRTSETQYF.

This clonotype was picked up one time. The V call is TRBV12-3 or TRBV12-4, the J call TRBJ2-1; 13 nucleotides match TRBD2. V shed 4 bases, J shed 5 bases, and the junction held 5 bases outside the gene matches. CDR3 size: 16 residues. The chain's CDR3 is CASSSGLAGANNEQFF. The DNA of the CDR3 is TGTGCCAGCAGTTCCGGACTAGCGGGAGCCAACAATGAGCAGTTCTTC.

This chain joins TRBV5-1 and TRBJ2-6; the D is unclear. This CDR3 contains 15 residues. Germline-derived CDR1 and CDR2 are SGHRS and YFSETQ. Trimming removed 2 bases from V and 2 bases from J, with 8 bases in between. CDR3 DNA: TGCGCCAGCAGCTTTTCAGGAGCTGGGGCCAACGTCCTGACTTTC. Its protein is CASSFSGAGANVLTF.

The CDR3 here is CASSFTGGADSPLHF. In nucleotides, the CDR3 is TGCGCCAGCAGCTTTACAGGGGGCGCAGATTCACCCCTCCACTTT. V is TRBV5-1 and J is TRBJ1-6; 9 nucleotides agree with TRBD1. The V segment lost 2 bases and the J segment 8 bases; nucleotides outside the gene matches: 5. Germline loops: CDR1 SGHRS, CDR2 YFSETQ. This CDR3 is 15 amino acids long.